The 28 T cell receptor beta chains below were found in one sample sequenced in a study of identical twins. TCRdb passed the 5' RACE reads through MiXCR, listing each CDR3 protein once. Of about 240,000 distinct CDR3 sequences in the sample, 8% to 11% were seen once. Source material: memory T cells sorted from blood. The receptors here all came from a man aged 45-60 years in good health.

The chain joins TRBV7-9 to TRBJ1-6; TRBD1 matches 7 bases. There are 15 residues in the CDR3. V gave up 2 bases and J gave up 8 bases; unmatched junction bases: 6. Germline V gene lookup returns CDR1 SEHNR and CDR2 FQNEAQ (reference sequence). CDR3 DNA sequence: TGTGCCAGCAGCTTAAGGCAGGGGGATGATTCACCCCTCCACTTT. Protein: CASSLRQGDDSPLHF.

This clonotype was observed a few times. The V gene is TRBV15, the J gene TRBJ2-1, with 8 bases aligning to TRBD1. There are 15 residues in the CDR3. Germline V gene data show CDR1 as LNHNV and CDR2 as YYDKDF (reference sequence). V trimming: 5 bases; J trimming: 6 bases; junction bases outside the gene matches: 9. CDR3 sequence: CATSRTTGTGNEQFF. DNA for the CDR3: TGTGCCACCAGCCGAACCACCGGGACAGGCAATGAGCAGTTCTTC.

This clonotype has ten or more counts. The V call is TRBV5-6, the J call TRBJ2-1, with D unclear. V lost 4 bases to trimming and J lost 4 bases, with 9 bases between them. Germline V CDR1 and CDR2: SGHDT, YYEEEE. This CDR3 has 13 residues. The CDR3 is CASSGVVYNEQFF. CDR3 DNA sequence: TGTGCCAGCAGCGGAGTAGTATACAATGAGCAGTTCTTC.

This clonotype was recorded a few times. The chain combines TRBV28 with TRBJ2-1; 8 bases fit TRBD2. V trimming: 6 bases; J trimming: 9 bases; junction bases outside the gene matches: 13. From germline, CDR1 is MDHEN and CDR2 SYDVKM. This CDR3 spans 15 amino acids. CDR3 in amino acids: CASRILGAGESEQFF. The DNA for the CDR3 is TGTGCCAGCAGAATTCTCGGAGCGGGAGAGAGTGAGCAGTTCTTC. The entire variable domain, with the rest obtained from reference TRBV28 and TRBJ2-1, is as follows: DVKVTQSSRYLVKRTGEKVFLECVQDMDHENMFWYRQDPGLGLRLIYFSYDVKMKEKGDIPEGYSVSREKKERFSLILESASTNQTSMYLCASRILGAGESEQFFGPGTRLTVL.

This clonotype was observed at least ten times. The CDR3 DNA is TGCAGCGTTGAACTGGGGGCGGATTATGGCTACACCTTC. It is translated as CSVELGADYGYTF. V is TRBV29-1 and J is TRBJ1-2; perhaps TRBD1 as D (6 bases). The CDR3 contains 13 residues. V lost 2 bases to trimming and J lost 5 bases, with 12 bases between them. CDR1 and CDR2 from the germline V gene are SQVTM and ANQGSEA.

The table lists this clonotype with a few counts. V is TRBV6-9 and J is TRBJ2-7, with TRBD1 identical over 8 bases. The trim removed 6 bases at V and 0 bases at J, leaving 7 bases unmatched. CDR1 MNHGY and CDR2 SVAAGI come from the germline V gene. This CDR3 region has 15 residues. The CDR3 region is CASSMGQESSYEQYF. Written as DNA, the CDR3 is TGTGCCAGCAGCATGGGACAGGAAAGCTCCTACGAGCAGTACTTC.

The chain links TRBV5-6 to TRBJ2-7; D gene unclear. Trimming took 4 bases from V and 2 from J, leaving 16 bases between them. Looked up from germline, CDR1 is SGHDT and CDR2 is YYEEEE. There are 15 residues in the CDR3. CDR3 residues: CASSPRLSIAYEQYF. Written as DNA, the CDR3 is TGTGCCAGCAGCCCCCGCTTGAGTATCGCCTACGAGCAGTACTTC.

The table lists this clonotype with a few counts. The chain couples TRBV5-1 to TRBJ2-3; 12 nucleotides align to TRBD2. The junction had 3 bases not matched to a gene; V was cut back by 4 bases and J by 6 bases. This CDR3 is built from 14 residues. The germline gives CDR1 SGHRS, CDR2 YFSETQ. This CDR3 is CASSNGLAGDTQYF. CDR3 bases: TGCGCCAGCAGCAATGGACTAGCGGGGGATACGCAGTATTTT.

This clonotype has a count of ten or more. V is TRBV4-2 and J is TRBJ2-7, with 10 bases identical to TRBD1. CDR3 size: 12 residues. The trim removed 8 bases at V and 6 bases at J, leaving 4 bases unmatched. In germline, CDR1 is LGHNA, CDR2 YNFKEQ. For the CDR3, the DNA is TGTGCCAGCTCTGGACAGGGGGGCGAGCAGTACTTC. Translation: CASSGQGGEQYF.

Only a few counts were recorded for this clonotype. As DNA, the CDR3 is TGCAGTGGGGGACTAGCGGGTAGAGGAAGCGAGCAGTACTTC. Translated, it gives CSGGLAGRGSEQYF. J is TRBJ2-7 and V is TRBV20-1; 12 bases map to TRBD2. This CDR3 region has 14 residues. J was trimmed by 6 bases and V by 7 bases; bases with no gene match: 10. Germline V gene lookup returns CDR1 DFQATT and CDR2 SNEGSKA (reference sequence).

V and J are TRBV4-3 and TRBJ1-4; D is uncertain. Germline V gives CDR1 LGHNA, CDR2 YSLEER. This CDR3 contains 14 residues. The V end was cut by 1 base, the J end by 8 bases, with 11 bases between. CDR3 protein: CASSQVTGGEKLFF. The CDR3 DNA sequence: TGCGCCAGCAGCCAAGTCACCGGAGGGGAAAAACTGTTTTTT.

The chain has TRBV6-1 and TRBJ2-4, with no clear D. The CDR3 covers 16 residues. Trimming left V 0 bases short and J 1 base short, with 10 bases between. Germline V gene data show CDR1 as MNHNS and CDR2 as SASEGT. In DNA, the CDR3 is TGTGCCAGCAGTGAAGCAGGGTCCTTGGCCAAAAACATTCAGTACTTC. It codes for CASSEAGSLAKNIQYF.

The chain recombines TRBV20-1 with TRBJ2-7; tentative D call: TRBD2 (6 bases). This CDR3 contains 12 residues. Germline lookup yields CDR1 DFQATT and CDR2 SNEGSKA (reference sequence). Trimming took off 6 bases at V and 9 bases at J, with 18 bases between the two ends. CDR3 amino acids: CSATFPGLGQYF. CDR3 coding DNA: TGCAGTGCCACATTTCCGGGACTTGGGCAGTACTTC.

This chain connects TRBV2 to TRBJ2-1, with D unclear. The CDR3 contains 11 residues. In germline, CDR1 is SNHLY, CDR2 FYNNEI. Trimming removed 6 bases from V and 10 bases from J, with 10 bases in between. The CDR3 is CASSPLEEQFF. DNA for the CDR3: TGTGCCAGCAGCCCTCTCGAAGAGCAGTTCTTC. Full variable domain (remainder filled in from reference TRBV2 and TRBJ2-1): EPEVTQTPSHQVTQMGQEVILRCVPISNHLYFYWYRQILGQKVEFLVSFYNNEISEKSEIFDDQFSVERPDGSNFTLKIRSTKLEDSAMYFCASSPLEEQFFGPGTRLTVL.

The V gene is TRBV13, the J gene TRBJ2-5; 7 positions agree with TRBD2. CDR1 is PRHDT, CDR2 FYEKMQ, per germline (reference sequence). The length of the CDR3 is 16 residues. Unmatched junction bases numbered 11, after V lost 3 bases and J lost 4 bases. CDR3 residues: CASSFRAGSSGETQYF. As DNA, the CDR3 is TGTGCCAGCAGCTTTCGAGCGGGATCGTCTGGAGAGACCCAGTACTTC.

This clonotype was picked up a small number of times. The J gene is TRBJ2-5, the V gene TRBV5-4; TRBD1 aligns across 8 bases. Per germline, CDR1 SGHNT and CDR2 YYREEE (reference sequence). The length of the CDR3 is 14 residues. V gave up 4 bases and J gave up 5 bases; unmatched junction bases: 7. The chain's CDR3 is CASSPRQGLETQYF. DNA for the CDR3: TGTGCCAGCAGCCCGCGACAGGGGCTGGAGACCCAGTACTTC.

At least ten counts were recorded for this clonotype. The gene calls are TRBV20-1 and TRBJ2-5, with 9 bases lining up with TRBD2. Germline lookup yields CDR1 DFQATT and CDR2 SNEGSKA (reference sequence). The junction had 7 bases not matched to a gene; V was cut back by 6 bases and J by 5 bases. This CDR3 is 13 amino acids long. The CDR3 nucleotides read TGCAGTGCAATACTAGCGGGCCGGGAGACCCAGTACTTC. It translates to CSAILAGRETQYF.

This clonotype has only a few counts. This chain connects TRBV6-2 or TRBV6-3 to TRBJ2-1, with D possibly being TRBD1 (6 bases). Germline V gene lookup returns CDR1 MNHEY and CDR2 SVGEGT. The CDR3 is made up of 14 amino acids. Trimming removed 4 bases at V and 9 bases at J, with 16 bases between. This CDR3 reads CASSFWQGSSEQFF. CDR3 coding DNA: TGTGCCAGCAGTTTTTGGCAGGGGAGTTCTGAGCAGTTCTTC.

This clonotype has only a few counts. The V and J genes are TRBV7-9 and TRBJ2-1; 9 nucleotides agree with TRBD2. CDR1 is SEHNR, CDR2 FQNEAQ, per germline (reference sequence). This CDR3 has 16 amino acids. The J segment lost 5 bases and the V segment lost 6 bases, leaving 11 bases of the junction unmatched. Here the CDR3 DNA reads TGTGCCAGCAGGGGTTCCGGGACTAGCTTCCACAATGAGCAGTTCTTC. Residues: CASRGSGTSFHNEQFF.

The chain employs TRBV6-2 or TRBV6-3 and TRBJ1-1; D is unclear. Trimming shortened V by 6 bases and J by 0 bases, and 11 bases separated the two germline ends. The CDR3 is 14 amino acids. Germline V gene data show CDR1 as MNHEY and CDR2 as SVGEGT. Written as DNA, the CDR3 is TGTGCCAGCAGGGGTACAGCTATGAACACTGAAGCTTTCTTT. This gives the protein CASRGTAMNTEAFF.

Ten or more counts support this clonotype. The rearrangement links TRBV27 to TRBJ2-5; unclear D gene. Germline V gene lookup returns CDR1 MNHEY and CDR2 SMNVEV (reference sequence). The CDR3 totals 16 residues. V lost 3 bases to trimming and J lost 0 bases, with 14 bases between them. The CDR3 reads CASSFRYGAYQETQYF. The CDR3 DNA is TGTGCCAGCAGTTTTCGGTATGGCGCATACCAAGAGACCCAGTACTTC.

This clonotype was recorded many times. The rearrangement uses TRBV27 and TRBJ2-7, with D perhaps TRBD2 (7 bases). The CDR3 has 14 residues. The V and J ends lost 10 bases and 6 bases respectively, with 22 bases between them. Germline CDR1 reads MNHEY; CDR2 reads SMNVEV (reference sequence). The CDR3 sequence is CATREGGAGGEQYF. The CDR3 DNA sequence: TGTGCCACCAGGGAGGGGGGGGCGGGTGGCGAGCAGTACTTC.

J is TRBJ2-3 and V is TRBV6-5; 8 bases agree with TRBD1. This CDR3 has 16 residues. The germline V gene encodes CDR1 MNHEY and CDR2 SVGAGI. Trimming removed 4 bases from V and 4 bases from J; junction bases left unmatched: 10. The CDR3 DNA sequence: TGTGCCAGCAGTTCTCGCCCAGGACAGGGCTCAGATACGCAGTATTTT. Protein product: CASSSRPGQGSDTQYF.

This clonotype has a count of ten or more. This chain connects TRBV9 to TRBJ1-5; D is unclear. This CDR3 has 14 amino acids. The germline V gene encodes CDR1 SGDLS and CDR2 YYNGEE. V was shortened by 0 bases and J by 9 bases, with 13 bases between the two germline ends. The CDR3 coding sequence is TGTGCCAGCAGCGTAGGTCCGAACGCTGGGCCCCAGCATTTT. Its protein is CASSVGPNAGPQHF.

This clonotype was observed a few times. V is TRBV20-1 and J is TRBJ2-5; TRBD2 is a possible D gene (5 bases). The CDR3 is 12 residues long. Germline CDR1 DFQATT, CDR2 SNEGSKA (reference sequence). V gave up 6 bases and J gave up 4 bases, with 12 bases separating them. The CDR3 loop reads CSARVFGETQYF. The CDR3, as DNA: TGCAGTGCGAGGGTATTCGGAGAGACCCAGTACTTC.

This clonotype was observed at least ten times. The J gene is TRBJ2-7, the V gene TRBV7-9; possibly TRBD1 for D (5 bases). This CDR3 has 14 residues. The V gene's germline CDR1 is SEHNR and CDR2 FQNEAQ (reference sequence). V lost 4 bases to trimming and J lost 1 base, with 11 bases between them. The CDR3 DNA sequence: TGTGCCAGCAGCTCTGGGCGACAGTCCTACGAGCAGTACTTC. Its translation is CASSSGRQSYEQYF.

Here the CDR3 reads CSAGDRGRSYNEQFF. The CDR3 coding sequence is TGCAGTGCCGGGGACAGGGGGCGCTCCTACAATGAGCAGTTCTTC. The chain has TRBV20-1 and TRBJ2-1, with TRBD1 matching 12 bases. CDR1 and CDR2 from the germline V gene are DFQATT and SNEGSKA (reference sequence). V lost 6 bases and J lost 0; bases outside the gene matches: 3. The CDR3 has 15 residues.

This clonotype was detected many times. V and J are TRBV10-3 and TRBJ2-5; D gene ambiguous. The CDR3 consists of 12 residues. With 3 bases removed from V and 7 bases from J, the gap between germline ends came to 9 bases. Germline values: CDR1 ENHRY, CDR2 SYGVKD. The CDR3 nucleotides read TGTGCCATCAGTGATCAATACGGGACCCAGTACTTC. Translated, it gives CAISDQYGTQYF.